The subject of this entry is one TCR beta chain. This clone has a handful of counts. This receptor's antigen is unknown. The input lacks base qualities; no much larger clone sits a single base away. TCRbeta CDR3 regions were amplified from genomic DNA by means of the immunoSEQ Assay, a bias-controlled multiplex PCR. As for the original processing: Within the assay, amplification of reference gene primers was used to estimate how many nucleated cells each sample contained. To quantify the absolute abundance of each unique TCRbeta CDR3 rearrangement, sequence reads were collapsed and filtered. For each sample, productive Simpson clonality was calculated as the square root of Simpson's diversity index across productive rearrangements. TCRdb re-hosts the immuneACCESS table, in-frame sequences only. Its copies lack some clones; in the studies checked, an unresolved V gene accounts for under half of them, and the cause for the rest is not known. From that table come the V and J calls and clone size; the DNA was used to work out D and trimming. This sample has under 200,000 clones in its table, and approximately 91% of those were observed once. The ten top clones hold about 2.3% of the sample.

Whole blood was collected in K2EDTA tubes by collaborating institutions according to the institutions' own protocols. For TCRbeta analysis, collaborator samples were shipped as frozen whole blood, as isolated PBMCs, or as DNA extracted from either sample type. This record belongs to a study of blood T cell repertoires in COVID-19 (dated by TCRdb to the early 2020s). Regarding the complete study: Samples from collaborators originated in the United States, Italy and Spain and spanned both the acute and convalescent phases of COVID-19. The samples were drawn from two sources: the first 160 participants of the ongoing ImmuneRACE study, and some 1,300 subjects contributed by 6 global collaborators. Sample metadata almost always included a de-identified subject ID, COVID-19 status, age in years and sex. The repertoires were released in a freely available public database meant as a resource for research on the immune response to SARS-CoV-2. The prospective study material was composed of cDNA or gDNA derived from T cells, B-cell-depleted T cells, or PBMCs. Subjects who had been exposed to COVID-19, were actively infected with it, or had recovered from it provided the deeply sampled blood TCRbeta repertoires that made up the dataset. Where HLA class I and class II types were available, the types were taken from metadata supplied by the sample provider, not from assay-based typing. Results and caveats for the whole study, not just this receptor: The quantity of clinical and demographic metadata differed by source and by participant and was supplied without curation.

Germline trimming amounts to 6 bases on V and 6 bases on J, with 5 as the count of junction bases outside the gene matches. The CDR3, cysteine through phenylalanine, is 13 amino acids long. CDR3 DNA is the only sequence kept; it has 39 bases, read in frame from the first base. This receptor chain uses TRBV12-3 or TRBV12-4 and TRBJ1-2; TRBD1 fits 9 bases in the junction. Sequencing was performed on peripheral blood. This clonotype originated in a man between 18 and 29 years old with acute or convalescent COVID-19. Here is the DNA: TGTGCCAGCAGAACCGACAGGGGGGATGGCTACACCTTC. This sequence encodes CASRTDRGDGYTF.